These T cell receptor beta chains were read from a single sample in a study of T cell responses to AZD1222 COVID-19 vaccine. This table comes from immunoSEQ multiplex PCR, and its TCRdb copy is limited to in-frame clones, with some not included. This sample yields 95,000 to 150,000 clones, of which around 88% are seen a single time; 4% to 5.5% belongs to the top ten. This material consisted of peripheral blood, taken on day 0 of AZD1222 vaccination. The receptors come from an adult in good health. Both conserved end residues are part of each CDR3. Each record gives: V gene, CDR3 length, D gene, clone size, J gene, CDR3 DNA, CDR3 protein. D genes are given only for firm matches. Not every row has a clone size; where given, it reads once, few, many or a size class.

v_call: TRBV4-3
cdr3_length: 15
d_call: TRBD2
clone_size: .
j_call: TRBJ2-2
cdr3_nt: TGCGCCAGCAGCCTTAGCGGGGAGCCTAGGGGGGAGCTGTTTTTT
cdr3_aa: CASSLSGEPRGELFF

v_call: TRBV24-1
cdr3_length: 13
d_call: TRBD1
clone_size: .
j_call: TRBJ2-2
cdr3_nt: TGTGCCACCAAAGGGGGCAGCACCGGGGAGCTGTTTTTT
cdr3_aa: CATKGGSTGELFF

v_call: TRBV11-2
cdr3_length: 14
d_call: .
clone_size: once
j_call: TRBJ2-3
cdr3_nt: TGTGCCAGCAGCTTAGGGGTTGGCACAGATACGCAGTATTTT
cdr3_aa: CASSLGVGTDTQYF

v_call: TRBV7-8
cdr3_length: 15
d_call: .
clone_size: .
j_call: TRBJ2-7
cdr3_nt: TGTGCCAGCAGCCCCCATGGAGGGGGCCTGTACGAGCAGTACTTC
cdr3_aa: CASSPHGGGLYEQYF

v_call: TRBV7-3
cdr3_length: 15
d_call: .
clone_size: .
j_call: TRBJ1-1
cdr3_nt: TGTGCCAGCAGCTTACTCGGGCAAGGGAACACTGAAGCTTTCTTT
cdr3_aa: CASSLLGQGNTEAFF

v_call: TRBV7-2
cdr3_length: 13
d_call: .
clone_size: .
j_call: TRBJ2-3
cdr3_nt: TGTGCCAGCAGCTTAGGTTCGCAGGATACGCAGTATTTT
cdr3_aa: CASSLGSQDTQYF

v_call: TRBV6-5
cdr3_length: 16
d_call: .
clone_size: .
j_call: TRBJ1-1
cdr3_nt: TGTGCCAGCAGTTACGGGTTGGCATCACTCGGGACTGAAGCTTTCTTT
cdr3_aa: CASSYGLASLGTEAFF

v_call: TRBV12-3/TRBV12-4
cdr3_length: 13
d_call: TRBD1
clone_size: once
j_call: TRBJ1-1
cdr3_nt: TGTGCCAGCACCTCGTGGGACAGGGGTGAAGCTTTCTTT
cdr3_aa: CASTSWDRGEAFF

v_call: TRBV18
cdr3_length: 16
d_call: .
clone_size: .
j_call: TRBJ1-5
cdr3_nt: TGTGCCAGCTCACAACGGAACTTGCGTGGCAATCAGCCCCAGCATTTT
cdr3_aa: CASSQRNLRGNQPQHF

v_call: TRBV4-3
cdr3_length: 17
d_call: TRBD2
clone_size: few
j_call: TRBJ2-6
cdr3_nt: TGCGCCAGCAGTATATCTAGCGGGGGCTCTGGGGCCAACGTCCTGACTTTC
cdr3_aa: CASSISSGGSGANVLTF

v_call: TRBV29-1
cdr3_length: 17
d_call: TRBD2
clone_size: .
j_call: TRBJ2-3
cdr3_nt: TGCAGCGTTGAAGGGGATTATACTAGCGGGGTTACAGATACGCAGTATTTT
cdr3_aa: CSVEGDYTSGVTDTQYF

v_call: TRBV7-2
cdr3_length: 15
d_call: .
clone_size: .
j_call: TRBJ2-6
cdr3_nt: TGTGCCAGCAGCTCAGGGAGCTCTGGGGCCAACGTCCTGACTTTC
cdr3_aa: CASSSGSSGANVLTF

v_call: TRBV7-2
cdr3_length: 14
d_call: .
clone_size: .
j_call: TRBJ1-5
cdr3_nt: TGTGCCAGCAGCCGTTTGGAGAGCAATCAGCCCCAGCATTTT
cdr3_aa: CASSRLESNQPQHF

v_call: TRBV5-1
cdr3_length: 16
d_call: TRBD2
clone_size: .
j_call: TRBJ2-5
cdr3_nt: TGCGCCAGCAGCCTGTTATTAGCGGGGGGTGGAGAGACCCAGTACTTC
cdr3_aa: CASSLLLAGGGETQYF

v_call: TRBV27
cdr3_length: 17
d_call: TRBD1
clone_size: .
j_call: TRBJ1-5
cdr3_nt: TGTGCCAGCAGTCCCACCGCGGCGGCAGGGGGTGGTCAGCCCCAGCATTTT
cdr3_aa: CASSPTAAAGGGQPQHF

v_call: TRBV7-3
cdr3_length: 13
d_call: .
clone_size: .
j_call: TRBJ2-1
cdr3_nt: TGTGCCAGCAGCCCAAGGGGGGGCGGCGAGCAGTTCTTC
cdr3_aa: CASSPRGGGEQFF

v_call: TRBV7-2
cdr3_length: 14
d_call: .
clone_size: .
j_call: TRBJ2-5
cdr3_nt: TGTGCCAGCAGCTTTCGGACCGCTCAAGAGACCCAGTACTTC
cdr3_aa: CASSFRTAQETQYF

v_call: TRBV6-5
cdr3_length: 13
d_call: TRBD1
clone_size: .
j_call: TRBJ1-1
cdr3_nt: TGTGCCAGCAGGCGAGCAGGGGGCCCTGAAGCTTTCTTT
cdr3_aa: CASRRAGGPEAFF

v_call: TRBV2
cdr3_length: 14
d_call: TRBD1
clone_size: .
j_call: TRBJ2-3
cdr3_nt: TGTGCCAGCAGGGTGGGGACAGAAACAGATACGCAGTATTTT
cdr3_aa: CASRVGTETDTQYF

v_call: TRBV7-8
cdr3_length: 13
d_call: .
clone_size: .
j_call: TRBJ2-5
cdr3_nt: TGTGCCAGCAGCTCGGGACCTCAAGAGACCCAGTACTTC
cdr3_aa: CASSSGPQETQYF

v_call: TRBV2
cdr3_length: 14
d_call: .
clone_size: .
j_call: TRBJ2-5
cdr3_nt: TGTGCCAGCAGTGGGTACGGACAGCAAGAGACCCAGTACTTC
cdr3_aa: CASSGYGQQETQYF

v_call: TRBV6-1
cdr3_length: 17
d_call: TRBD1
clone_size: .
j_call: TRBJ1-3
cdr3_nt: TGTGCCAGCAGTGAAGCCCAACCGGACAGGGCAGGAAACACCATATATTTT
cdr3_aa: CASSEAQPDRAGNTIYF

v_call: TRBV19
cdr3_length: 13
d_call: TRBD1
clone_size: .
j_call: TRBJ2-7
cdr3_nt: TGTGCCAGTAGTTTACAGGGGGCCATGTTGCAGTACTTC
cdr3_aa: CASSLQGAMLQYF

v_call: TRBV9
cdr3_length: 13
d_call: .
clone_size: .
j_call: TRBJ1-1
cdr3_nt: TGTGCCAGCAGCCTGGAGGGAAACACTGAAGCTTTCTTT
cdr3_aa: CASSLEGNTEAFF

v_call: TRBV7-9
cdr3_length: 15
d_call: TRBD1
clone_size: .
j_call: TRBJ1-4
cdr3_nt: TGTGCCAGCAGCTTAGTAACGACAGGGGATGAAAAACTGTTTTTT
cdr3_aa: CASSLVTTGDEKLFF

v_call: TRBV19
cdr3_length: 12
d_call: .
clone_size: .
j_call: TRBJ1-1
cdr3_nt: TGTGCCAGTTCGGACAGTTGGACTGAAGCTTTCTTT
cdr3_aa: CASSDSWTEAFF

v_call: TRBV7-2
cdr3_length: 13
d_call: .
clone_size: .
j_call: TRBJ2-2
cdr3_nt: TGTGCCAGCAGCTCCTCGAACACCGGGGAGCTGTTTTTT
cdr3_aa: CASSSSNTGELFF

v_call: TRBV10-2
cdr3_length: 15
d_call: .
clone_size: .
j_call: TRBJ1-4
cdr3_nt: TGCGCCAGCAGTAGACAGGCTGCAACTAATGAAAAACTGTTTTTT
cdr3_aa: CASSRQAATNEKLFF

v_call: TRBV4-3
cdr3_length: 16
d_call: TRBD2
clone_size: .
j_call: TRBJ2-1
cdr3_nt: TGCGCCAGCAGCCAAAGAATAAGCGGGGGGGCGGCTGAGCAGTTCTTC
cdr3_aa: CASSQRISGGAAEQFF

v_call: TRBV5-1
cdr3_length: 14
d_call: .
clone_size: .
j_call: TRBJ2-3
cdr3_nt: TGCGCCAGCAGCTTGAGACAGGATCGCAATACGCAGTATTTT
cdr3_aa: CASSLRQDRNTQYF

v_call: TRBV15
cdr3_length: 17
d_call: TRBD1
clone_size: .
j_call: TRBJ2-1
cdr3_nt: TGTGCCACCAGCATTCTAAAGGGACAGAGCTCCTACAATGAGCAGTTCTTC
cdr3_aa: CATSILKGQSSYNEQFF

v_call: TRBV7-9
cdr3_length: 13
d_call: TRBD1
clone_size: .
j_call: TRBJ2-3
cdr3_nt: TGTGCCAGCAGCCGTGGCGGACAGGGGGCGCAGTATTTT
cdr3_aa: CASSRGGQGAQYF

v_call: TRBV3-1/TRBV3-2
cdr3_length: 14
d_call: TRBD1
clone_size: .
j_call: TRBJ2-1
cdr3_nt: TGTGCCAGCAGCCCCATGGACAGGGTTCATGAGCAGTTCTTC
cdr3_aa: CASSPMDRVHEQFF

v_call: TRBV18
cdr3_length: 15
d_call: .
clone_size: .
j_call: TRBJ2-5
cdr3_nt: TGTGCCAGCTCACCACCGGGACTGAAGGGGGAGACCCAGTACTTC
cdr3_aa: CASSPPGLKGETQYF

v_call: TRBV19
cdr3_length: 13
d_call: .
clone_size: .
j_call: TRBJ1-1
cdr3_nt: TGTGCCAGTAGTATGGGGCCTAACACTGAAGCTTTCTTT
cdr3_aa: CASSMGPNTEAFF

v_call: TRBV3-1/TRBV3-2
cdr3_length: 13
d_call: TRBD2
clone_size: .
j_call: TRBJ2-7
cdr3_nt: TGTGCCAGCAGCCAAGGCGGGGGCTACGAGCAGTACTTC
cdr3_aa: CASSQGGGYEQYF

v_call: TRBV5-8
cdr3_length: 16
d_call: .
clone_size: .
j_call: TRBJ2-5
cdr3_nt: TGTGCCAGCAGCCTCATGAGGGGGGGAGTAGGAGAGACCCAGTACTTC
cdr3_aa: CASSLMRGGVGETQYF

v_call: TRBV6-5
cdr3_length: 13
d_call: TRBD2
clone_size: .
j_call: TRBJ2-7
cdr3_nt: TGTGGTACTTGGACTAGCGCGTACTACGAGCAGTACTTC
cdr3_aa: CGTWTSAYYEQYF

v_call: TRBV6-1
cdr3_length: 14
d_call: .
clone_size: .
j_call: TRBJ1-5
cdr3_nt: TGTGCCAGCAGTGAGAGCCAGGGATATCAGCCCCAGCATTTT
cdr3_aa: CASSESQGYQPQHF

v_call: TRBV5-1
cdr3_length: 13
d_call: .
clone_size: .
j_call: TRBJ1-1
cdr3_nt: TGCGCCAGCAGCAAGGGGCAGGAGACTGAAGCTTTCTTT
cdr3_aa: CASSKGQETEAFF

v_call: TRBV3-1/TRBV3-2
cdr3_length: 15
d_call: TRBD1
clone_size: .
j_call: TRBJ1-1
cdr3_nt: TGTGCCAGCGGGCGGCAGGGGGCCACGAACACTGAAGCTTTCTTT
cdr3_aa: CASGRQGATNTEAFF

v_call: TRBV6-8
cdr3_length: 12
d_call: .
clone_size: .
j_call: TRBJ2-7
cdr3_nt: TGTGCCAGCAGTTACCCGGCCGGGAAGCAGTACTTC
cdr3_aa: CASSYPAGKQYF

v_call: TRBV28
cdr3_length: 15
d_call: .
clone_size: .
j_call: TRBJ1-4
cdr3_nt: TGTGCCAGCAGTACCCCGGGACGGATTAATGAAAAACTGTTTTTT
cdr3_aa: CASSTPGRINEKLFF

v_call: TRBV7-9
cdr3_length: 12
d_call: .
clone_size: .
j_call: TRBJ1-1
cdr3_nt: TGTGCCAGCAAACAGGGGAACACTGAAGCTTTCTTT
cdr3_aa: CASKQGNTEAFF

v_call: TRBV9
cdr3_length: 13
d_call: .
clone_size: .
j_call: TRBJ1-1
cdr3_nt: TGTGCCAGCAGCGTAGGGACGGTAACTGAAGCTTTCTTT
cdr3_aa: CASSVGTVTEAFF

v_call: TRBV4-1
cdr3_length: 17
d_call: .
clone_size: .
j_call: TRBJ2-1
cdr3_nt: TGCGCCAGCAGCCAAGATCCGGTCGCGAGCTCCTACAATGAGCAGTTCTTC
cdr3_aa: CASSQDPVASSYNEQFF

v_call: TRBV5-6
cdr3_length: 13
d_call: .
clone_size: once
j_call: TRBJ2-1
cdr3_nt: TGTGCCAGCAGCGCCGGTAGGCACAATGAGCAGTTCTTC
cdr3_aa: CASSAGRHNEQFF

v_call: TRBV6-5
cdr3_length: 15
d_call: TRBD1
clone_size: .
j_call: TRBJ1-2
cdr3_nt: TGTGCCAGCAGTTACGGGACAGGGGTGTACTATGGCTACACCTTC
cdr3_aa: CASSYGTGVYYGYTF

v_call: TRBV28
cdr3_length: 12
d_call: TRBD1
clone_size: .
j_call: TRBJ1-6
cdr3_nt: TGTGCCACCGGGACAGGGCTAGCACCCCTCCACTTT
cdr3_aa: CATGTGLAPLHF

v_call: TRBV6-1
cdr3_length: 14
d_call: TRBD1
clone_size: .
j_call: TRBJ1-1
cdr3_nt: TGTGCCAGCAATCCCGGGACAGGGGGCACTGAAGCTTTCTTT
cdr3_aa: CASNPGTGGTEAFF

v_call: TRBV6-2/TRBV6-3
cdr3_length: 17
d_call: TRBD1
clone_size: .
j_call: TRBJ1-5
cdr3_nt: TGTGCCAGCAGTTACCAAGGGACAGGGATAAACAATCAGCCCCAGCATTTT
cdr3_aa: CASSYQGTGINNQPQHF

v_call: TRBV5-6
cdr3_length: 13
d_call: .
clone_size: .
j_call: TRBJ1-1
cdr3_nt: TGTGCCAGCAGCTTGCAGGGTGGCACTGAAGCTTTCTTT
cdr3_aa: CASSLQGGTEAFF

v_call: TRBV6-5
cdr3_length: 14
d_call: .
clone_size: .
j_call: TRBJ2-3
cdr3_nt: TGTGCCAGCAGTCCTCCAGGGAGCACAGATACGCAGTATTTT
cdr3_aa: CASSPPGSTDTQYF

v_call: TRBV10-3
cdr3_length: 12
d_call: TRBD1
clone_size: .
j_call: TRBJ1-2
cdr3_nt: TGTGCCATCAGTGACGACAGGGCTGGCTACACCTTC
cdr3_aa: CAISDDRAGYTF

v_call: TRBV7-9
cdr3_length: 14
d_call: .
clone_size: .
j_call: TRBJ2-5
cdr3_nt: TGTGCCAGCAGCAAATGGGGGGCCCCGGAGACCCAGTACTTC
cdr3_aa: CASSKWGAPETQYF

v_call: TRBV7-2
cdr3_length: 13
d_call: TRBD2
clone_size: .
j_call: TRBJ2-7
cdr3_nt: TGTGCCAGCAGCAATAGGGGAGGGAACGAGCAGTACTTC
cdr3_aa: CASSNRGGNEQYF

v_call: TRBV18
cdr3_length: 14
d_call: .
clone_size: .
j_call: TRBJ1-3
cdr3_nt: TGTGCCAGCTCACCGGAGGGGTCCGGAAACACCATATATTTT
cdr3_aa: CASSPEGSGNTIYF

v_call: TRBV7-2
cdr3_length: 15
d_call: TRBD2
clone_size: once
j_call: TRBJ2-7
cdr3_nt: TGTGCCAGCAGCCCCAGGCTAGCGGGGGATCACGAGCAGTACTTC
cdr3_aa: CASSPRLAGDHEQYF

v_call: TRBV5-1
cdr3_length: 14
d_call: TRBD1
clone_size: .
j_call: TRBJ1-5
cdr3_nt: TGCGCCAGCAGCTTGGGGGACAGCGAGCAGCCCCAGCATTTT
cdr3_aa: CASSLGDSEQPQHF

v_call: TRBV29-1
cdr3_length: 12
d_call: TRBD2
clone_size: .
j_call: TRBJ2-5
cdr3_nt: TGCAGCGTGGGGGGGGGTCCGCAGACCCAGTACTTC
cdr3_aa: CSVGGGPQTQYF